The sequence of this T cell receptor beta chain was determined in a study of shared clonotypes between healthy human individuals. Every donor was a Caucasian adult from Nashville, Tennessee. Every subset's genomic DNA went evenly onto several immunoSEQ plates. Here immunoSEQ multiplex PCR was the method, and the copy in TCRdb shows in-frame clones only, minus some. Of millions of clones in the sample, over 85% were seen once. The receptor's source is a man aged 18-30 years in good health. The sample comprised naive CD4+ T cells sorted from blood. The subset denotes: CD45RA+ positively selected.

Here the CDR3 DNA reads TGCGCCAGTAAAGGGACTAGCGGGGCCAATGAGCAGTTCTTC. Its protein product is CASKGTSGANEQFF. The rearrangement uses TRBV5-1 and TRBJ2-1; 13 bases are a match to TRBD2. The CDR3 has 14 amino acids. Germline trimming cut 8 bases from V and 6 bases from J; bases unmatched to any gene: 5. In germline, CDR1 is SGHRS, CDR2 YFSETQ.